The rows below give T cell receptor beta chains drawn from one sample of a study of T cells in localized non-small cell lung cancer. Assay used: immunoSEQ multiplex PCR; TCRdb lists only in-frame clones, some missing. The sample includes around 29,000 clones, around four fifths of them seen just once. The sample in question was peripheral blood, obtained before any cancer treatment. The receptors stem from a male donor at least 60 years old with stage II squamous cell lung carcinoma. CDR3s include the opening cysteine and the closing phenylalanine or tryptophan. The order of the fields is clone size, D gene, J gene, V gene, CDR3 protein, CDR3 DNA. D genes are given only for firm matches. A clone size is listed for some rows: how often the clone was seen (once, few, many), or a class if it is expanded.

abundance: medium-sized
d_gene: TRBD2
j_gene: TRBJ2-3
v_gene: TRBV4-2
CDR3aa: CASSSRLGLAGAADTQYF
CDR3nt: TGTGCCAGCAGCTCAAGATTGGGACTAGCGGGAGCTGCAGATACGCAGTATTTT

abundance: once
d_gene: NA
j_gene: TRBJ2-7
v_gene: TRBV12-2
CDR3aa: CASRFRPQVCEQYF
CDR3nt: TGTGCAAGTCGCTTTAGGCCCCAGGTATGCGAGCAGTACTTC

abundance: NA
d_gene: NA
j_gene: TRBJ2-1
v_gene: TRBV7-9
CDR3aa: CASSLVADTYNEQFF
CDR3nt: TGTGCCAGCAGCTTAGTTGCAGATACCTACAATGAGCAGTTCTTC

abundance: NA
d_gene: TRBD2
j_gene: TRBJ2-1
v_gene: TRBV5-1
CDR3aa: CASRPLAGGYNEQFF
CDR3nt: TGCGCCAGCAGACCACTAGCGGGAGGTTACAATGAGCAGTTCTTC

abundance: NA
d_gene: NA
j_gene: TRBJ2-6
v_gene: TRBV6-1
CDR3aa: CASTSRSSGANVLTF
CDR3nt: TGTGCCAGCACCTCTAGGAGCTCAGGGGCCAACGTCCTGACTTTC

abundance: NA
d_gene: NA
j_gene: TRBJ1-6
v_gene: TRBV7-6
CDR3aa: CASSLQDSPLHF
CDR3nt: TGTGCCAGCAGCTTACAAGATTCACCCCTCCACTTT

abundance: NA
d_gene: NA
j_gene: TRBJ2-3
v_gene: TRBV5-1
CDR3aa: CASSRDQGTDTQYF
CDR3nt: TGCGCCAGCAGCCGCGATCAGGGCACAGATACGCAGTATTTT

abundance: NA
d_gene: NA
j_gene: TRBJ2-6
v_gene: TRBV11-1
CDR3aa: CASSLGVFLGANVLTF
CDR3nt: TGTGCCAGCAGCTTAGGGGTGTTTCTTGGGGCCAACGTCCTGACTTTC

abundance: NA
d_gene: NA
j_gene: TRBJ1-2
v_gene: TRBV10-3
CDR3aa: CATADLPALFGYTF
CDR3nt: TGTGCCACGGCGGACCTCCCAGCCCTTTTCGGCTACACCTTC

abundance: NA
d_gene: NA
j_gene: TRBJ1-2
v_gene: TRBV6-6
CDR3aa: CASSYLMAEANYGYTF
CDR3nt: TGTGCCAGCAGTTACCTGATGGCCGAAGCTAACTATGGCTACACCTTC

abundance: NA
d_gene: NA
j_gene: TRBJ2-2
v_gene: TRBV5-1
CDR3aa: CASRLAYQFTGELFF
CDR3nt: TGCGCCAGCCGACTGGCGTATCAGTTCACCGGGGAGCTGTTTTTT

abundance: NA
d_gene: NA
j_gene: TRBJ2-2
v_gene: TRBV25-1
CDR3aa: CASSFGLSGELFF
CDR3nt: TGTGCCAGCAGTTTTGGGTTGTCCGGGGAGCTGTTTTTT

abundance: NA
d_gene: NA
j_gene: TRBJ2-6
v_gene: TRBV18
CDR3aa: CASSPLVSGANVLTF
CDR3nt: TGTGCCAGCTCACCTCTGGTCTCTGGGGCCAACGTCCTGACTTTC

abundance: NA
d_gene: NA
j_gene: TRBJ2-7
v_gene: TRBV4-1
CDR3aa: CASSQLTVEIGEQYF
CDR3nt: TGCGCCAGCAGCCAACTCACAGTAGAAATCGGCGAGCAGTACTTC

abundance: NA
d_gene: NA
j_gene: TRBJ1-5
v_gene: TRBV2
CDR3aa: CASSVEGSNQPQHF
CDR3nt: TGTGCCAGCAGTGTCGAGGGAAGCAATCAGCCCCAGCATTTT

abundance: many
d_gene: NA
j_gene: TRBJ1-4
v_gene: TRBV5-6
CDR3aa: CASSPLLQPGQGTNEKLFF
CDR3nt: TGTGCCAGCAGCCCCCTACTTCAACCAGGCCAGGGCACTAATGAAAAACTGTTTTTT

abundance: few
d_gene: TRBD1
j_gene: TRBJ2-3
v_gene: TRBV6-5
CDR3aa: CASSQQGAGADTQYF
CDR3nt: TGTGCCAGCAGTCAACAGGGGGCCGGCGCAGATACGCAGTATTTT

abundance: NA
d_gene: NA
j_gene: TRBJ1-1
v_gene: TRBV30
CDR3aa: CAWRAMTAFF
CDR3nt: TGTGCCTGGAGGGCTATGACCGCTTTCTTT

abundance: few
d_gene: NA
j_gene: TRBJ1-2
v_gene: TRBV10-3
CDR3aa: CAISESGSPNYGYTF
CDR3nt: TGTGCCATCAGTGAGTCGGGCAGCCCGAACTATGGCTACACCTTC

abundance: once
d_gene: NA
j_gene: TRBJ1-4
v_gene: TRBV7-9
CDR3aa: CASSLPPILPTNEKLFF
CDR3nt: TGTGCCAGCAGCCTCCCCCCCATCCTGCCAACTAATGAAAAACTGTTTTTT

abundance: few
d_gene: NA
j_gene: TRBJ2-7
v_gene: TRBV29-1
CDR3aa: CSVEDPGAKYEQYF
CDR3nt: TGCAGCGTTGAAGATCCGGGGGCGAAGTACGAGCAGTACTTC

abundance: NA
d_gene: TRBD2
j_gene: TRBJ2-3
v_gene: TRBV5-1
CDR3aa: CASSSTSGSDTQYF
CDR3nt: TGCGCCAGCAGCTCGACTAGCGGGAGTGATACGCAGTATTTT

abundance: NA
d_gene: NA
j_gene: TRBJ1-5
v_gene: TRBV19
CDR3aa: CASSNRPQPQHF
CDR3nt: TGTGCCAGTAGTAACAGGCCTCAGCCCCAGCATTTT

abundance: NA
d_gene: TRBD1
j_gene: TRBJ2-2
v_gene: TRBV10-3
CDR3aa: CAIGGTGDGELFF
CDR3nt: TGTGCCATCGGCGGGACAGGGGACGGGGAGCTGTTTTTT

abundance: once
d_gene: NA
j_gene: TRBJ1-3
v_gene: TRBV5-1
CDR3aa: CASSLGIQYSGNTIYF
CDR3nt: TGCGCCAGCAGCTTGGGGATCCAGTACTCTGGAAACACCATATATTTT

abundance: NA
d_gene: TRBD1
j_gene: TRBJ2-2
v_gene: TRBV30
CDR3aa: CAWSRTGIAGELFF
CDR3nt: TGTGCCTGGAGCAGGACAGGAATCGCCGGGGAGCTGTTTTTT

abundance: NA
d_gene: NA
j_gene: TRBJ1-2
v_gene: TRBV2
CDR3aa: CASRSDLGYGYTF
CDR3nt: TGTGCCAGCAGAAGTGACTTGGGGTATGGCTACACCTTC

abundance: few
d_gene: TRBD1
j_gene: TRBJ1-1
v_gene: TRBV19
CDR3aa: CASSPGLDRGWITEAFF
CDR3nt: TGTGCCAGTAGCCCTGGTTTGGACAGGGGGTGGATCACTGAAGCTTTCTTT

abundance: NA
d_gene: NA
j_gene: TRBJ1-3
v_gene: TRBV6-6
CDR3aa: CASSPWAGNSGNTIYF
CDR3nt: TGTGCCAGCAGCCCTTGGGCAGGGAACTCTGGAAACACCATATATTTT

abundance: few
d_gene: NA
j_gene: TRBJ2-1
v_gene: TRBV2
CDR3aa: CASGTESYNEQFF
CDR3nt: TGTGCCAGCGGGACGGAGTCCTACAATGAGCAGTTCTTC

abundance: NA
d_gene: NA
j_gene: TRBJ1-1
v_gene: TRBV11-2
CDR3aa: CASSLAGQMNTEAFF
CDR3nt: TGTGCCAGCAGCTTAGCGGGGCAGATGAACACTGAAGCTTTCTTT

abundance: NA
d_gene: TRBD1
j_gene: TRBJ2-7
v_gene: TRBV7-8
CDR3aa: CASNYWVQGASDEQYF
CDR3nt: TGTGCCAGCAACTATTGGGTCCAGGGGGCTTCGGACGAGCAGTACTTC

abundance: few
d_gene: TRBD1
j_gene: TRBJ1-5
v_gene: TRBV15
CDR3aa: CATSSTGAYQPQHF
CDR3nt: TGTGCCACCAGCAGCACAGGGGCCTATCAGCCCCAGCATTTT

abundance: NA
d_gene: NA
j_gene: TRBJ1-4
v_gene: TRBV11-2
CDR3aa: CASSPQYRSTNEKLFF
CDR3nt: TGTGCCAGCAGCCCCCAATACAGGTCCACTAATGAAAAACTGTTTTTT

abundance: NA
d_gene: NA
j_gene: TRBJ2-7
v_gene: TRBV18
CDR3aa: CASSPRQDKSHEQYF
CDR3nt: TGTGCCAGCTCACCCCGTCAGGACAAGAGCCACGAGCAGTACTTC

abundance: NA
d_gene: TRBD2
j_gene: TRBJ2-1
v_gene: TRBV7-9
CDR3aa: CASSLGLAGGYNEQFF
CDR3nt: TGTGCCAGCAGCTTAGGACTAGCGGGGGGTTACAATGAGCAGTTCTTC

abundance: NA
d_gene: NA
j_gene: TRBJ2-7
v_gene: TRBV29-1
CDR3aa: CSVELRGRHYEQYF
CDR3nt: TGCAGCGTTGAATTGAGAGGGAGGCACTACGAGCAGTACTTC

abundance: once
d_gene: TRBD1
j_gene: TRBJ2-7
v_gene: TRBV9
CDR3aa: CASSISGQGDVQYF
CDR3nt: TGTGCCAGCAGCATCTCGGGACAGGGAGATGTGCAGTACTTC

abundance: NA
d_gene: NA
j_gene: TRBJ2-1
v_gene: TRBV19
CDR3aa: CASSISAISSNEQFF
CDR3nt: TGTGCCAGTAGTATCTCCGCTATAAGCAGCAATGAGCAGTTCTTC

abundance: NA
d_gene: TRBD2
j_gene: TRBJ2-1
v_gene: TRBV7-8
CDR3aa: CASSAAGGDYNEQFF
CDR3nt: TGTGCCAGCAGCGCAGCGGGGGGGGACTACAATGAGCAGTTCTTC

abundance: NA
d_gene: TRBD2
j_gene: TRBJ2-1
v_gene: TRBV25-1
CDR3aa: CASSKPGLEVLYNEQFF
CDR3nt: TGTGCCAGCAGTAAACCGGGACTAGAGGTCCTTTACAATGAGCAGTTCTTC

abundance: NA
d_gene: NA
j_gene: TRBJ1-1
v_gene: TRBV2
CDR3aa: CANPRQVSSEAFF
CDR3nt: TGTGCCAACCCTAGGCAGGTATCATCTGAAGCTTTCTTT

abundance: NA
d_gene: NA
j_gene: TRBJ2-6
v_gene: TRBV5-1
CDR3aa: CASSGNRGGFSGANVLTF
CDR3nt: TGCGCCAGCAGCGGAAACAGGGGAGGGTTCTCTGGGGCCAACGTCCTGACTTTC

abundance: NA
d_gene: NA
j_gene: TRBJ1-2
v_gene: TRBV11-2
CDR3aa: CASRSAKDYGYTF
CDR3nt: TGTGCCAGTAGGTCGGCCAAGGACTATGGCTACACCTTC

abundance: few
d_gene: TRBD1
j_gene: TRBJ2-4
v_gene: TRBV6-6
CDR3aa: CASSYSGEGANIQYF
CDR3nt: TGTGCCAGCAGTTACTCCGGAGAGGGGGCGAACATTCAGTACTTC

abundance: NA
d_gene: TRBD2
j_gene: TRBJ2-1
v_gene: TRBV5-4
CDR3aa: CASSLRSGGLAYNEQFF
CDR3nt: TGTGCCAGCAGCCTCAGATCGGGCGGACTAGCCTACAATGAGCAGTTCTTC

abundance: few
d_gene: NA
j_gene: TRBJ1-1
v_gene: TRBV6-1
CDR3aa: CASSEQQNTEAFF
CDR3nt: TGTGCCAGCAGTGAACAGCAGAACACTGAAGCTTTCTTT

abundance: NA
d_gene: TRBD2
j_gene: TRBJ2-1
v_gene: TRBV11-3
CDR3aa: CASSLRTSNNEQFF
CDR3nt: TGTGCCAGCAGCTTAAGGACTAGCAACAATGAGCAGTTCTTC

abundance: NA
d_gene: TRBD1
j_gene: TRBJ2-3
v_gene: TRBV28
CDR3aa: CASPPTTGITDTQYF
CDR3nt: TGTGCCAGCCCTCCTACGACAGGGATCACAGATACGCAGTATTTT

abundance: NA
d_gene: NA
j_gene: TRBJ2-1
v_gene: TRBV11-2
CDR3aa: CASSRDGTYNEQFF
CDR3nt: TGTGCCAGCAGCAGGGACGGAACCTACAATGAGCAGTTCTTC

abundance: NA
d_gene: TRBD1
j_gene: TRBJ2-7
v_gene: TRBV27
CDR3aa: CAASTRQGAYEQYF
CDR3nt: TGTGCCGCCAGCACCCGGCAGGGGGCCTACGAGCAGTACTTC

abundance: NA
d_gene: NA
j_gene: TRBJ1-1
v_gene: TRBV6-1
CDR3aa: CASNGQMNTEAFF
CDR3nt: TGTGCCAGCAATGGACAGATGAACACTGAAGCTTTCTTT

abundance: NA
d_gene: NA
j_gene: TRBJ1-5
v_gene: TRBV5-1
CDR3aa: CASSLGQSNQPQHF
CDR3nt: TGCGCCAGCAGCTTGGGGCAAAGCAATCAGCCCCAGCATTTT

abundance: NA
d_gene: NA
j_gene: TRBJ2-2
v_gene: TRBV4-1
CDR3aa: CASSHAPSNTGELFF
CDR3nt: TGCGCCAGCAGCCATGCGCCCTCGAACACCGGGGAGCTGTTTTTT

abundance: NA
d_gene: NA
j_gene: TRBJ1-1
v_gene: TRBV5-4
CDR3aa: CASSSAPNTEAFF
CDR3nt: TGTGCCAGCAGCTCTGCCCCCAACACTGAAGCTTTCTTT

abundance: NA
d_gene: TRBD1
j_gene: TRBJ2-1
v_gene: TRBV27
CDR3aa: CASTKDRPGSYNEQFF
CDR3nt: TGTGCCAGCACCAAGGACAGGCCAGGCTCCTACAATGAGCAGTTCTTC

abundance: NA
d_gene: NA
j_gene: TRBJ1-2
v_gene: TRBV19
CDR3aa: CASSIGTMIPYGYTF
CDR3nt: TGTGCCAGTAGTATTGGGACAATGATCCCCTATGGCTACACCTTC